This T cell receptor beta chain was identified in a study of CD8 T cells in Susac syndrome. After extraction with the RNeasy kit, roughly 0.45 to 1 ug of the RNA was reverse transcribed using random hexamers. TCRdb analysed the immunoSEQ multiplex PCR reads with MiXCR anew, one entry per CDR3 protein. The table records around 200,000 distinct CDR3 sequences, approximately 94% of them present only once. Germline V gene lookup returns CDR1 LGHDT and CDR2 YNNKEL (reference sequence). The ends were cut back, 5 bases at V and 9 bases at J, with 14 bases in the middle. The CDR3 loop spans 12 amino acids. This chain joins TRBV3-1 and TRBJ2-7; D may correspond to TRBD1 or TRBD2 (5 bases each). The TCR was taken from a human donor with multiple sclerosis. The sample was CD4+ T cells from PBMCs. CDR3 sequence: CASSSPRGVQYF. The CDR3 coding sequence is TGTGCCAGCAGCTCCCCCCGAGGGGTGCAGTACTTC.